Below are 11 T cell receptor beta chains sequenced from a single sample in a study of blood T cells in healthy people across ages. Next came a second PCR, run for about 6 to 11 cycles, which used a sample-barcoded 5' primer along with a J-beta primer mix. In TCRdb, the 5' RACE reads were re-called with MiXCR into one record per CDR3 protein. Of 790,000 or so distinct CDR3 sequences listed, 56% are singletons. The sample taken for sequencing was blood. The origin of the receptors is a man between 40 and 49 years old in good health.

This clonotype was seen just once. The V and J genes are TRBV4-3 and TRBJ2-1; D is perhaps TRBD2 (6 bases). The CDR3 extends over 16 amino acids. V dropped 4 bases and J dropped 4 bases, with 17 bases sitting between them. Germline loops: CDR1 LGHNA, CDR2 YSLEER. The DNA for the CDR3 is TGCGCCAGCAGCCCTCGGATCGGGAGTGAGTACAATGAGCAGTTCTTC. The encoded protein is CASSPRIGSEYNEQFF.

This chain links TRBV29-1 with TRBJ2-1, with 8 bases aligning to TRBD1. Per the germline V gene, CDR1 is SQVTM and CDR2 is ANQGSEA. The CDR3 sequence is 15 residues long. Germline trimming cut 3 bases from V and 11 bases from J; bases unmatched to any gene: 15. CDR3 nucleotides: TGCAGCGTTGATCCCGCTGACAGGGGCCGGGGCAAGCAGTTCTTC. Amino acids: CSVDPADRGRGKQFF.

The chain links TRBV28 to TRBJ1-5; D might be TRBD1 (6 bases). The germline V and J ends were trimmed by 3 bases and 3 bases, with 18 bases remaining between them. Germline CDR1 MDHEN, CDR2 SYDVKM. The CDR3 extends over 17 amino acids. The CDR3 here is CASSFHGGGGSNQPQHF. The DNA for the CDR3 is TGTGCCAGCAGTTTCCACGGAGGAGGGGGGTCCAATCAGCCCCAGCATTTT. Drawing the rest from reference TRBV28 and TRBJ1-5, the complete variable domain is DVKVTQSSRYLVKRTGEKVFLECVQDMDHENMFWYRQDPGLGLRLIYFSYDVKMKEKGDIPEGYSVSREKKERFSLILESASTNQTSMYLCASSFHGGGGSNQPQHFGDGTRLSIL.

CDR3 nucleotide sequence: TGTGCCAGCAGCTTGAGGGGGCAGAATAATGAAAAACTGTTTTTT. Encoded protein: CASSLRGQNNEKLFF. The chain is built from TRBV7-2 and TRBJ1-4; the match to TRBD1 covers 7 bases. The germline V gene encodes CDR1 SGHTA and CDR2 FQGNSA. Trimming removed 3 bases from V and 4 bases from J; junction bases left unmatched: 5. The CDR3 extends over 15 amino acids.

This chain joins TRBV7-9 and TRBJ2-3, with D unclear. The CDR3 length is 16 residues. V was shortened by 1 base and J by 6 bases, with 17 bases between the two germline ends. CDR1 is SEHNR and CDR2 is FQNEAQ in the germline V gene (reference sequence). CDR3 DNA sequence: TGTGCCAGCAGCTTAGTAGTATCCCCAGGCAGCGATACGCAGTATTTT. This codes for CASSLVVSPGSDTQYF.

The chain combines TRBV20-1 with TRBJ2-4, with TRBD1 matching over 10 bases. The end of the DNA aligns better with TRBJ2-7, so the J call may be wrong. The germline V gene has CDR1 DFQATT and CDR2 SNEGSKA (reference sequence). The CDR3 extends over 15 amino acids. The CDR3 sequence: CSARVRDRGAYEQYF. CDR3 DNA: TGCAGTGCTAGAGTCCGGGACAGGGGAGCCTACGAGCAGTACTTC.

The V and J genes are TRBV18 and TRBJ2-1, with 8 bases that match TRBD1. Trimming at V came to 4 bases and at J to 6 bases, leaving 8 bases not matched to a gene. Germline V gene sequence: CDR1 KGHSH, CDR2 LQKENI. This CDR3 is built from 15 residues. The CDR3 sequence: CASSRRQGTFNEQFF. In DNA form, the CDR3 reads TGTGCCAGCTCACGACGACAGGGGACCTTCAATGAGCAGTTCTTC.

This sequence joins TRBV18 and TRBJ2-7, with TRBD1 matching over 7 bases. Germline V gives CDR1 KGHSH, CDR2 LQKENI. Trimming cost V 4 bases and J 2 bases; bases outside gene matches: 5. CDR3 size: 14 residues. CDR3 in amino acids: CASSRGQEPYEQYF. CDR3 nucleotide sequence: TGTGCCAGCTCACGTGGACAGGAGCCCTACGAGCAGTACTTC.

The chain uses TRBV12-5 and TRBJ1-5; 8 bases agree with TRBD1. Germline assignment: CDR1 LGHNT and CDR2 FRNRAP. The CDR3 length is 18 residues. J gave up 0 bases and V 6 bases, and 13 bases lay outside the gene matches. The CDR3 reads CASGETWGQVYSNQPQHF. The DNA for the CDR3 is TGTGCTAGTGGGGAAACCTGGGGACAGGTCTATAGCAATCAGCCCCAGCATTTT.

Many counts were recorded for this clonotype. The rearrangement uses TRBV20-1 and TRBJ1-5; D not certain. There are 15 residues in the CDR3. V gave up 0 bases and J gave up 0 bases, with 9 bases separating them. The germline CDR1 and CDR2 sequences are DFQATT and SNEGSKA (reference sequence). The CDR3 is CSARDSGYSNQPQHF. DNA of the CDR3: TGCAGTGCTAGAGATTCGGGTTATAGCAATCAGCCCCAGCATTTT.

This clonotype has just a few counts. The CDR3 DNA is TGTGCCATCAGCATGGCGGGGAATACTCAAGAGACCCAGTACTTC. Translation: CAISMAGNTQETQYF. The J gene is TRBJ2-5, the V gene TRBV10-3; tentatively, D is TRBD2 (6 bases). This CDR3 region has 15 residues. Germline lookup yields CDR1 ENHRY and CDR2 SYGVKD. V lost 6 bases, J lost 2 bases, and 16 bases lay in between.